This entry describes one T cell receptor beta chain. Germline V gene sequence: CDR1 KGHSH, CDR2 LQKENI. V lost 8 bases and J 12 bases, leaving 17 bases between the germline ends. This CDR3 spans 13 amino acids. This sample was taken from a study of control samples from healthy donors and cancer patients. Clones were sequenced by immunoSEQ multiplex PCR, and TCRdb holds only the in-frame ones, with some missing. The sample table includes around 190,000 clones. The receptor was derived from a woman aged 30 to 39 in good health. This rearrangement joins TRBV18 to TRBJ1-6; D not resolved. Sequences were obtained from blood. CDR3 loop: CASTLRELEPLHF. CDR3 in DNA: TGTGCCAGCACGCTACGGGAACTTGAACCCCTCCACTTT.